One and the same sample provided the 18 T cell receptor beta chains below, sequenced in a study of neurological immune-mediated disorders. TCRdb used MiXCR to reprocess the 5' RACE reads, holding one entry per CDR3 protein. The sample has roughly 48,000 distinct CDR3 sequences, less than 6% seen once. Material: CD4+ T cells from blood. All receptors derive from a woman aged 18-35 years with multiple sclerosis.

This clonotype has a count of ten or more. V gene TRBV11-2 combines with J gene TRBJ2-2, with 8 positions matching TRBD2. Germline CDR1 reads SGHAT; CDR2 reads FQNNGV. V shed 1 base and J 4 bases; nucleotides not matched to a gene: 5. The CDR3 length is 16 residues. Written as DNA, the CDR3 is TGTGCCAGCAGCTTAGTCGCGGGGGGAAGCACCGGGGAGCTGTTTTTT. Protein sequence: CASSLVAGGSTGELFF.

Ten or more counts support this clonotype. The rearrangement uses TRBV20-1 and TRBJ2-4; tentatively, D is TRBD2 (6 bases). The CDR3 is 13 residues long. Germline CDR1 reads DFQATT; CDR2 reads SNEGSKA (reference sequence). V was trimmed by 6 bases and J by 2 bases, leaving 11 bases between them. CDR3 loop: CSAGGETKNIQYF. The CDR3 DNA reads as TGCAGTGCCGGAGGGGAAACCAAAAACATTCAGTACTTC.

Many counts were recorded for this clonotype. V usage is TRBV29-1 and J usage is TRBJ1-1; tentative D call: TRBD1 (5 bases). This CDR3 is built from 17 residues. Per germline, CDR1 SQVTM and CDR2 ANQGSEA. Trimming removed 5 bases at V and 1 base at J, with 23 bases between. The CDR3 sequence: CSVRGGATPTTNTEAFF. CDR3 bases: TGCAGCGTTAGGGGAGGAGCAACCCCGACAACGAACACTGAAGCTTTCTTT.

This clonotype was seen at least ten times. In nucleotides, the CDR3 is TGTGCCAGCAGCCTACGTTCAGGGCGAGCAGGTCAGCCCCAGCATTTT. Translation gives CASSLRSGRAGQPQHF. This rearrangement joins TRBV7-2 to TRBJ1-5; a possible D gene is TRBD1 (5 bases). Trimming removed 5 bases at V and 6 bases at J, with 20 bases between. The CDR3 is made up of 16 amino acids. Germline loops: CDR1 SGHTA, CDR2 FQGNSA.

This clonotype showed up just a few times. The chain links TRBV6-1 to TRBJ2-7, with D unclear. Germline V gene data show CDR1 as MNHNS and CDR2 as SASEGT. The V and J ends lost 4 bases and 0 bases respectively, with 13 bases between them. The CDR3 has 15 residues. DNA for the CDR3: TGTGCCAGCAGTGTAGAAGCGAGGAGCTCCTACGAGCAGTACGTC. Translated: CASSVEARSSYEQYV.

This clonotype has a count of ten or more. The V gene is TRBV30, the J gene TRBJ1-4, with D perhaps TRBD1 (6 bases). Germline V CDR1 and CDR2: GTSNPN, SVGIG (reference sequence). The V end lost 4 bases, the J end lost 10 bases, and 16 bases lay between the germline ends. There are 13 residues in the CDR3. In DNA, the CDR3 is TGTGCCTGGAATGCACAGGGTTCGGGAAAACTGTTTTTT. Translated, it gives CAWNAQGSGKLFF.

This clonotype was seen repeatedly, ten times or more. The rearrangement links TRBV5-6 to TRBJ1-1; D possibly corresponds to TRBD1 (5 bases). The length of the CDR3 is 12 residues. Looked up from germline, CDR1 is SGHDT and CDR2 is YYEEEE. V shed 0 bases and J shed 8 bases, with 8 bases lying between them. The CDR3 coding sequence is TGTGCCAGCAGCTTGGTCTCAGGGGAAGCTTTCTTT. It yields the protein CASSLVSGEAFF. Variable domain in full (rest from reference TRBV5-6 and TRBJ1-1): DAGVTQSPTHLIKTRGQQVTLRCSPKSGHDTVSWYQQALGQGPQFIFQYYEEEERQRGNFPDRFSGHQFPNYSSELNVNALLLGDSALYLCASSLVSGEAFFGQGTRLTVV.

This clonotype was observed a handful of times. The J gene is TRBJ1-3, the V gene TRBV9; D is unresolved. Germline CDR1 is SGDLS and CDR2 is YYNGEE. Trimming stripped 5 bases from V and 0 bases from J, with 18 bases between. This CDR3 contains 17 residues. In DNA, the CDR3 is TGTGCCAGCAGTGTAAATCTTGACGGTGTCTCTGGAAACACCATATATTTT. Translating gives CASSVNLDGVSGNTIYF.

The table lists this clonotype with many counts. The chain links TRBV20-1 to TRBJ2-3, with 9 bases matching TRBD2. The length of the CDR3 is 15 residues. The junction had 13 bases not matched to a gene; V was cut back by 3 bases and J by 9 bases. Germline CDR1 reads DFQATT; CDR2 reads SNEGSKA (reference sequence). CDR3 in DNA: TGCAGTGCTAGGGGCCCGGCTAGCGGGGCGAGCACGCAGTATTTT. Its translation is CSARGPASGASTQYF.

This clonotype was seen only a few times. The gene calls are TRBV27 and TRBJ2-1; no reliable D call. CDR1 and CDR2 (germline): MNHEY, SMNVEV (reference sequence). The V gene lost 6 bases and the J gene lost 4 bases, with 4 bases spanning the gap. The CDR3 totals 11 residues. Here the CDR3 reads CASRVYNEQFF. The CDR3 bases are TGTGCCAGCAGGGTATACAATGAGCAGTTCTTC.

This clonotype was found many times. J is TRBJ2-7 and V is TRBV12-3 or TRBV12-4, with 7 bases aligning to TRBD1. This CDR3 has 12 amino acids. The V segment lost 8 bases and the J segment 12 bases; nucleotides outside the gene matches: 13. The CDR3 reads CASGDFPGQTYF. CDR3 DNA sequence: TGTGCCAGCGGAGACTTTCCGGGACAGACGTACTTC.

Many counts were recorded for this clonotype. The rearrangement uses TRBV7-2 and TRBJ2-7, with D perhaps TRBD1 (6 bases). CDR3 length equals 14 residues. The germline V gene has CDR1 SGHTA and CDR2 FQGNSA. The germline V and J ends were trimmed by 0 bases and 4 bases, with 10 bases remaining between them. Here the CDR3 reads CASSLARQVYEQYF. In nucleotides, the CDR3 is TGTGCCAGCAGCTTAGCCAGACAGGTGTACGAGCAGTACTTC. The entire variable domain, with the rest obtained from reference TRBV7-2 and TRBJ2-7, is as follows: GAGVSQSPSNKVTEKGKDVELRCDPISGHTALYWYRQSLGQGLEFLIYFQGNSAPDKSGLPSDRFSAERTGGSVSTLTIQRTQQEDSAVYLCASSLARQVYEQYFGPGTRLTVT.

At least ten counts were recorded for this clonotype. The chain has TRBV6-2 or TRBV6-3 and TRBJ1-1; 8 bases map to TRBD1. This CDR3 spans 13 amino acids. V lost 4 bases and J lost 7; bases outside the gene matches: 5. Germline V gene sequence: CDR1 MNHEY, CDR2 SVGEGT. CDR3 coding DNA: TGTGCCAGCAGTTTAAGACAGGGGATTGAAGCTTTCTTT. As protein: CASSLRQGIEAFF.

This clonotype was seen at least ten times. The chain has TRBV20-1 and TRBJ2-5; the match to TRBD1 covers 9 bases. The CDR3 consists of 13 residues. Germline V gives CDR1 DFQATT, CDR2 SNEGSKA (reference sequence). Losses at the gene ends were 4 bases for V and 5 bases for J; bases not matched to a gene: 5. The CDR3 spells CSAIDRGMETQYF. Written as DNA, the CDR3 is TGCAGTGCTATCGACAGGGGGATGGAGACCCAGTACTTC.

This clonotype was seen ten or more times. The gene calls are TRBV28 and TRBJ1-1; 8 bases agree with TRBD1. Trimming removed 6 bases from V and 11 bases from J; junction bases left unmatched: 8. The germline V gene has CDR1 MDHEN and CDR2 SYDVKM. CDR3 length equals 12 residues. CDR3 region: CASSRGQGGAFF. CDR3 nucleotide sequence: TGTGCCAGCAGCCGCGGACAGGGTGGTGCTTTCTTT.

This clonotype was picked up many times. This chain joins TRBV20-1 and TRBJ1-6, with a tentative D call TRBD1 (6 bases). This CDR3 has 15 amino acids. Trimming removed 2 bases at V and 7 bases at J, with 15 bases between. Per germline, CDR1 DFQATT and CDR2 SNEGSKA (reference sequence). The CDR3 region is CSARPPGARNSPLHF. The CDR3 coding sequence is TGCAGTGCTAGACCGCCAGGGGCGCGGAATTCACCCCTCCACTTT.

This chain links TRBV9 with TRBJ2-1; 7 bases fit TRBD2. This CDR3 is built from 15 residues. Germline values: CDR1 SGDLS, CDR2 YYNGEE. Trimming at V came to 1 base and at J to 9 bases, leaving 10 bases not matched to a gene. The CDR3 DNA follows: TGTGCCAGCAGCGTAAGGGCGGGAGAAGGGGTTGAGCAGTTCTTC. Its translation is CASSVRAGEGVEQFF.

This clonotype was seen ten or more times. Written as DNA, the CDR3 is TGCAGTGCTAGCCAAACTAGCGGCAATGAGCAGTTCTTC. This codes for CSASQTSGNEQFF. V usage is TRBV20-1 and J usage is TRBJ2-1; TRBD2 aligns across 8 bases. J was trimmed by 6 bases and V by 3 bases; bases with no gene match: 4. The CDR3 covers 13 residues. Germline loops: CDR1 DFQATT, CDR2 SNEGSKA (reference sequence).